The 14 T cell receptor beta chains listed next were all sequenced from one sample in a study of regulatory T cells in long-lasting Graves disease. Time point described: persistent/refractory GD, antithyroid drugs over 5 years with positive TRAb. PBMC-extracted RNA yielded the TCR library. Relying on iRepertoire HTBI primers and Arm-PCR of CDR3 regions, the team built TCR beta libraries. MiXCR, applied by TCRdb to the multiplex PCR reads, yields one record per CDR3 protein. The sample yields roughly 400,000 distinct CDR3 sequences, 20% seen once. Sequencing used peripheral blood mononuclear cells (PBMCs), obtained when the disease was refractory, from a patient treated with antithyroid drugs. The receptors originated from a female donor with Graves disease.

In its sample, this clonotype was seen many times. This chain joins TRBV28 and TRBJ2-7, with 7 nucleotides matching TRBD2. Trimming cost V 6 bases and J 4 bases; bases outside gene matches: 6. This CDR3 is 13 amino acids long. CDR1 is MDHEN and CDR2 is SYDVKM in the germline V gene. CDR3 loop: CASRRPRGYEQYF. CDR3 in DNA: TGTGCCAGCAGGCGACCGCGGGGGTACGAGCAGTACTTC.

The table lists this clonotype with a few counts. The V gene is TRBV9, the J gene TRBJ1-5, with 11 bases aligning to TRBD1. Per germline, CDR1 SGDLS and CDR2 YYNGEE. The V segment lost 4 bases and the J segment 3 bases; nucleotides outside the gene matches: 6. This CDR3 has 16 residues. In nucleotides, the CDR3 is TGTGCCAGCAGCCCTGGGACAGGGGGGCACAATCAGCCCCAGCATTTT. Its translation: CASSPGTGGHNQPQHF.

The chain joins TRBV6-1 to TRBJ1-3; tentative D call: TRBD1 (6 bases). The V end was cut by 3 bases, the J end by 4 bases, with 13 bases between. Looked up from germline, CDR1 is MNHNS and CDR2 is SASEGT. CDR3 length: 15 residues. This chain's CDR3 is CASSDPGASGNTIYF. In DNA form, the CDR3 reads TGTGCCAGCAGTGATCCGGGGGCGTCGGGAAACACCATATATTTT.

With respect to this clonotype: The junction does not match germline at one end; this may be a read error. The chain's CDR3 is CASSSPGPGQGSSGNTIYF. For the CDR3, the DNA is TGCGCCAGCAGCTCCCCGGGTCCGGGACAGGGGTCCTCTGGAAACACCATATATTTT. V and J are TRBV11-3 and TRBJ1-3; 10 positions agree with TRBD1. Germline V gene sequence: CDR1 SGHNT, CDR2 YENEEA. The CDR3 consists of 19 residues.

This sequence joins TRBV6-2 or TRBV6-3 and TRBJ2-1, with TRBD2 matching over 13 bases. The CDR3 spans 15 residues. The V gene's germline CDR1 is MNHEY and CDR2 SVGEGT. The ends lost 6 bases at V and 15 bases at J; junction bases unmatched: 14. CDR3 sequence (DNA): TGTGCCAGCAGACCCATCGGACTAGCGGGAGAGGCGATGTTCTTC. It specifies CASRPIGLAGEAMFF.

This clonotype was recorded many times. The genes are TRBV28 and TRBJ2-5, with 7 bases identical to TRBD1. V trimming: 6 bases; J trimming: 5 bases; junction bases outside the gene matches: 6. The CDR3 runs 13 residues. CDR1 and CDR2 from the germline V gene are MDHEN and SYDVKM. In DNA, the CDR3 is TGTGCCAGCAGCCGCATCAGGGGGGAGACCCAGTACTTC. Translating it yields CASSRIRGETQYF.

This clonotype was seen many times. This chain uses TRBV3-1 with TRBJ2-5, with D maybe TRBD2 (6 bases). This CDR3 comprises 14 residues. From germline, CDR1 is LGHDT and CDR2 YNNKEL (reference sequence). V lost 3 bases to trimming and J lost 3 bases, with 11 bases between them. CDR3 nucleotide sequence: TGTGCCAGCAGCCACCGGGACTTAGAAGAGACCCAGTACTTC. Its protein product is CASSHRDLEETQYF.

This chain links TRBV10-3 with TRBJ1-5, with no clear D. CDR1 and CDR2 (germline): ENHRY, SYGVKD. This CDR3 has 12 amino acids. With 5 bases removed from V and 5 bases from J, the gap between germline ends came to 7 bases. CDR3 bases: TGTGCCATCAGTATGGGCGATCAGCCCCAGCATTTT. This codes for CAISMGDQPQHF.

In this sample, this clonotype turned up many times. As DNA, the CDR3 is TGTGCCAGCAGCCCCATAAGGACAGGTTCTAATGAAAAACTGTTTTTT. Protein product: CASSPIRTGSNEKLFF. The chain links TRBV3-1 to TRBJ1-4, with 7 bases identical to TRBD1. The CDR3 sequence is 16 residues long. The germline V gene encodes CDR1 LGHDT and CDR2 YNNKEL (reference sequence). The V segment lost 4 bases and the J segment 3 bases; nucleotides outside the gene matches: 8.

In its sample, this clonotype was seen many times. J is TRBJ1-1 and V is TRBV11-1; D not resolved. V lost 5 bases and J 7 bases, leaving 17 bases between the germline ends. Germline lookup yields CDR1 SGHAT and CDR2 FQDESV (reference sequence). The CDR3 is 14 residues long. Written as DNA, the CDR3 is TGTGCCAGCAGCACGGGAAGGAAGGCAGGTGAAGCTTTCTTT. It codes for CASSTGRKAGEAFF.

The J gene is TRBJ2-4, the V gene TRBV18; the D gene is possibly TRBD1 (5 bases). V was trimmed by 7 bases and J by 9 bases, leaving 25 bases between them. This CDR3 is 16 amino acids long. Germline values: CDR1 KGHSH, CDR2 LQKENI. The CDR3 region has the DNA TGTGCCAGCTTCACCAAGGTACAGGTGGTTTCAGGCATTCAGTACTTC. Its translation is CASFTKVQVVSGIQYF.

Comment on this clonotype: The junction and the germline gene differ at one end; a read error may be behind it. The J gene is TRBJ2-7, the V gene TRBV25-1; TRBD1 matches at 8 bases. The V gene's germline CDR1 is MGHDK and CDR2 SYGVNS. There are 15 residues in the CDR3. CDR3 bases: TGTGCCAGCAGTGAAGAGACAGGGGCTTTTGGCGAGCAGCACTTC. Translating gives CASSEETGAFGEQHF.

The chain combines TRBV15 with TRBJ2-2; weak D call: TRBD2 (6 bases). This CDR3 is 17 amino acids long. Germline V gives CDR1 LNHNV, CDR2 YYDKDF (reference sequence). V was trimmed by 0 bases and J by 4 bases, leaving 15 bases between them. CDR3 sequence (DNA): TGTGCCACCAGCAGAGATCCCCCCGGGAGACCCACCGGGGAGCTGTTTTTT. Translated, it gives CATSRDPPGRPTGELFF.

This clonotype was seen only a few times. This chain connects TRBV20-1 to TRBJ2-7, with a possible D match to TRBD2 (6 bases). V was clipped by 5 bases and J by 0 bases, with 14 bases between them. This CDR3 is built from 14 residues. CDR1 DFQATT and CDR2 SNEGSKA come from the germline V gene (reference sequence). CDR3 residues: CSAHSGISSYEQYF. The DNA for the CDR3 is TGCAGTGCTCATAGCGGAATCAGCTCCTACGAGCAGTACTTC.